Following are 5 T cell receptor beta chains from one sample sequenced in a study of human T cells and chemical hapten exposure. One entry per CDR3 protein results from TCRdb running MiXCR on the RACE reads. The sample has 380,000 or so distinct CDR3 sequences, 4.5% to 5.5% seen once; the top ten hold less than 9%. Time point given: pre-sensitization, week 0. Treatment: therapeutic diphenylcyclopropenone sensitization with weekly scalp DPC. Sequencing was performed on whole blood, taken in connection with sensitization to the hapten diphenylcyclopropenone (DPC). The receptors come from a woman aged 18 to 35 with alopecia areata. Some clones in this sample may be carry-over from other donors' samples.

This clonotype was picked up a small number of times. CDR3 DNA sequence: TGCGCCAGCAGCCAAGTAACCCAAGAGACCCAGTACTTC. Translating it yields CASSQVTQETQYF. V gene TRBV4-1 combines with J gene TRBJ2-5; D remains ambiguous. V lost 1 base and J lost 1, with 4 bases in between. Germline V gene data show CDR1 as MGHRA and CDR2 as YSYEKL. This CDR3 is built from 13 residues.

The chain combines TRBV7-9 with TRBJ2-7; possible D gene TRBD1, 6 bases. Trimming removed 4 bases from V and 2 bases from J, with 12 bases in between. Germline CDR1 SEHNR, CDR2 FQNEAQ (reference sequence). CDR3 size: 14 residues. CDR3 bases: TGTGCCAGCAGCTCCTGGGACACTACCTACGAGCAGTACTTC. Amino acid sequence: CASSSWDTTYEQYF.

This clonotype came up many times. This rearrangement joins TRBV20-1 to TRBJ1-4; TRBD1 might be the D (6 bases). This CDR3 region has 16 residues. Germline CDR1 and CDR2: DFQATT and SNEGSKA (reference sequence). V was trimmed by 0 bases and J by 10 bases, leaving 21 bases between them. The CDR3, as DNA: TGCAGTGCTAGAGATCTTACCGCGGGGGGCGAAGGAAAACTGTTTTTT. Its protein product is CSARDLTAGGEGKLFF.

The V gene is TRBV6-5, the J gene TRBJ1-6; D ambiguous. There are 14 residues in the CDR3. Germline CDR1 MNHEY, CDR2 SVGAGI. Deletions cut 0 bases from V and 9 bases from J, with 9 bases between. CDR3 coding DNA: TGTGCCAGCAGTTACTCGACTTTTGGTTCACCCCTCCACTTT. Translation: CASSYSTFGSPLHF.

This clonotype showed up just a few times. V gene TRBV6-5 combines with J gene TRBJ1-2, with a weak D call TRBD1 (5 bases). V was pared by 3 bases and J by 3 bases, with 11 bases between. CDR3 length: 14 residues. Germline loops: CDR1 MNHEY, CDR2 SVGAGI. CDR3 sequence (DNA): TGTGCCAGCAGTTATACCCGGGGCTACTATGGCTACACCTTC. This codes for CASSYTRGYYGYTF.